This passage covers 20 T cell receptor beta chains from one sample sequenced in a study of molecular identifiers for immune sequencing clone quantification (dated by TCRdb to the late 2010s). Library method: PCR. The run used an Illumina HiSeq 4000. TCRdb applied fastp at Q25 and MiXCR to the public reads, then kept only in-frame beta chains. Every CDR3 protein is listed once, alongside the most common genes and DNA of its rows. The sample data list about 640,000 distinct CDR3 sequences, and just under 20% of these were observed just once. The ten largest clones represent roughly 0.9% of the sample. The sequenced sample was naive CD8+ T cells from blood, with Jurkat cell RNA spiked in. Read against the paper, the sample's cell subset or site label means: FACS-sorted CD8+CD4-CCR7+CD45RA+ naive T cells. Receptors originate from a human donor in good health. Some libraries in this study had Jurkat cell RNA spiked in.

This clonotype was counted many times. The chain carries TRBV9 and TRBJ2-7, with D possibly being TRBD2 (6 bases). CDR1 is SGDLS, CDR2 YYNGEE, per germline. V was trimmed by 0 bases and J by 1 base, leaving 8 bases between them. This CDR3 has 14 amino acids. The DNA of the CDR3 is TGTGCCAGCAGCGTAGGGGGGGTATCCTACGAGCAGTACTTC. It specifies CASSVGGVSYEQYF. Full variable domain (outside the CDR3, taken from reference TRBV9 and TRBJ2-7): DSGVTQTPKHLITATGQRVTLRCSPRSGDLSVYWYQQSLDQGLQFLIQYYNGEERAKGNILERFSAQQFPDLHSELNLSSLELGDSALYFCASSVGGVSYEQYFGPGTRLTVT.

A remark on this clonotype: One base away lies a much larger clone, so this may be a sequencing read error. CDR3: CAQERENRNEQFF. The CDR3 DNA is TGTGCCCAAGAGCGGGAGAATCGCAATGAGCAGTTCTTC. This rearrangement joins TRBV30 to TRBJ2-1, with 8 bases aligning to TRBD2. The V gene end was trimmed by 8 bases and the J gene end by 6 bases; junction bases not matched to a gene: 9. Germline loops: CDR1 GTSNPN, CDR2 SVGIG (reference sequence). This CDR3 has 13 amino acids.

This clonotype was counted between two and nine times. The gene calls are TRBV12-3 or TRBV12-4 and TRBJ2-2; D ambiguous. CDR3 length equals 11 residues. With 7 bases removed from V and 6 bases from J, the gap between germline ends came to 6 bases. The CDR3 DNA sequence: TGTGCCAGCAAAGTTGCCGGGGAGCTGTTTTTT. Protein: CASKVAGELFF.

This clonotype has more than one count but fewer than ten. V gene TRBV14 combines with J gene TRBJ2-7, with TRBD2 matching over 9 bases. The V and J ends lost 3 bases and 6 bases, in that order; junction bases with no gene match: 3. The germline gives CDR1 SGHDN, CDR2 FVKESK. The CDR3 sequence is 13 residues long. Here the CDR3 reads CASSHSGSGEQYF. CDR3 DNA: TGTGCCAGCAGCCATAGCGGGAGCGGCGAGCAGTACTTC. The full variable domain, with the rest looked up from reference TRBV14 and TRBJ2-7, is EAGVTQFPSHSVIEKGQTVTLRCDPISGHDNLYWYRRVMGKEIKFLLHFVKESKQDESGMPNNRFLAERTGGTYSTLKVQPAELEDSGVYFCASSHSGSGEQYFGPGTRLTVT.

Turning to this clonotype: A much larger clone is a single base away; this may be a read error. This chain joins TRBV29-1 and TRBJ2-1; D call uncertain. Germline V lookup: CDR1 SQVTM, CDR2 ANQGSEA. The length of the CDR3 is 13 residues. The DNA of the CDR3 is TGCAGTTCTCCTACAGAGTATTACAATGAGCAGTTCTTC. Its protein product is CSSPTEYYNEQFF.

This clonotype was seen only a few times. V and J are TRBV24-1 and TRBJ2-5; 8 bases agree with TRBD1. V shed 5 bases and J 4 bases; nucleotides not matched to a gene: 11. The germline gives CDR1 KGHDR, CDR2 SFDVKD. The CDR3 length is 16 residues. In nucleotides, the CDR3 is TGTGCCACCAGTGGCTCTAGGCAGGGGGCTAGAGAGACCCAGTACTTC. Amino acid sequence: CATSGSRQGARETQYF.

This chain uses TRBV6-5 with TRBJ1-5, with 11 positions matching TRBD1. The trim removed 8 bases at V and 2 bases at J, leaving 11 bases unmatched. Germline lookup yields CDR1 MNHEY and CDR2 SVGAGI. The CDR3 runs 17 residues. In DNA form, the CDR3 reads TGTGCCAGCGGGTCCCGGACAGGGGGCACTGGCAATCAGCCCCAGCATTTT. It is translated as CASGSRTGGTGNQPQHF.

There are a few counts of this clonotype. The CDR3 spells CSVFGQTSYEQYF. Here the CDR3 DNA reads TGCAGCGTTTTCGGACAGACCTCCTACGAGCAGTACTTC. The chain joins TRBV29-1 to TRBJ2-7, with D possibly TRBD1 on 6 matching bases. Deletions cut 5 bases from V and 0 bases from J, with 11 bases between. The CDR3 sequence is 13 residues long. The germline CDR1 and CDR2 sequences are SQVTM and ANQGSEA.

For this clonotype: This may arise from a read error, as a much more abundant clone is one base away. Here the CDR3 omits its conserved ending phenylalanine or tryptophan, so a read error is the likely source. This chain links TRBV19 with TRBJ2-1; TRBD2 matches 9 bases. The ends lost 5 bases at V and 2 bases at J; junction bases unmatched: 7. CDR1 is LNHDA, CDR2 SQIVND, per germline (reference sequence). This CDR3 is 16 amino acids long. CDR3 sequence reads: CASSLVSGGTYNEQFL. The CDR3, as DNA: TGTGCCAGTAGTCTCGTTAGCGGGGGAACCTACAATGAGCAGTTCCTC.

This clonotype came up many times. This CDR3 is CASSLEASGDEQYF. CDR3 DNA: TGCGCCAGCAGCTTGGAAGCCTCAGGGGACGAGCAGTACTTC. J is TRBJ2-7 and V is TRBV5-1; D may be TRBD1 (6 bases). CDR1 is SGHRS and CDR2 is YFSETQ in the germline V gene. The CDR3 is 14 amino acids. V was pared by 0 bases and J by 5 bases, with 12 bases between.

Many counts were recorded for this clonotype. The chain joins TRBV5-4 to TRBJ2-3; tentative D call: TRBD2 (7 bases). This CDR3 region has 14 residues. V gave up 2 bases and J gave up 4 bases, with 11 bases separating them. Germline CDR1 reads SGHNT; CDR2 reads YYREEE (reference sequence). In nucleotides, the CDR3 is TGTGCCAGCAGCTTCAAAGGGGGGGCAGATACGCAGTATTTT. The encoded protein is CASSFKGGADTQYF.

This clonotype appeared many times. CDR3 loop: CASSAGGPNSGANVLTF. In DNA, the CDR3 is TGTGCCAGCAGTGCCGGGGGTCCAAACTCTGGGGCCAACGTCCTGACTTTC. The chain uses TRBV27 and TRBJ2-6; a weak D match, TRBD2 (6 bases). With 5 bases removed from V and 0 bases from J, the gap between germline ends came to 14 bases. CDR3 length equals 17 residues. Germline CDR1 and CDR2: MNHEY and SMNVEV (reference sequence).

Many counts were recorded for this clonotype. V and J are TRBV7-9 and TRBJ2-7; the match to TRBD1 covers 7 bases. Germline trimming cut 7 bases from V and 2 bases from J; bases unmatched to any gene: 8. There are 14 residues in the CDR3. Germline CDR1 SEHNR, CDR2 FQNEAQ (reference sequence). In DNA form, the CDR3 reads TGTGCCAGCACCCACCGGGACAGCCCCTACGAGCAGTACTTC. It specifies CASTHRDSPYEQYF.

With respect to this clonotype: A much larger clone differs by one base, so this may be a read error. The chain recombines TRBV4-2 with TRBJ2-7; D unresolved. CDR3 length equals 16 residues. Per germline, CDR1 LGHNA and CDR2 YNFKEQ. The CDR3 here is CASSQDLGAMSVEQCF. CDR3 bases: TGTGCCAGCAGCCAAGATTTAGGAGCAATGTCGGTCGAGCAGTGCTTC.

This clonotype was counted many times. The CDR3 coding sequence is TGTGCCAGCAGCTTTAGCGAGGACATAACCTACGAGCAGTACTTC. Residues: CASSFSEDITYEQYF. V is TRBV7-9 and J is TRBJ2-7; perhaps D is TRBD1 or TRBD2 (5 bases each). Germline loops: CDR1 SEHNR, CDR2 FQNEAQ (reference sequence). The CDR3 runs 15 residues. The V and J ends lost 3 bases and 2 bases respectively, with 14 bases between them.

Details on this clonotype: It may be a read error: a sequence one base away is much more abundant. The final CDR3 position lacks the conserved phenylalanine or tryptophan, pointing to a likely read error. The chain uses TRBV4-2 and TRBJ2-7; D is ambiguous. This CDR3 spans 13 amino acids. Germline CDR1 LGHNA, CDR2 YNFKEQ. V lost 0 bases to trimming and J lost 2 bases, with 5 bases between them. The CDR3 DNA reads as TGTGCCAGCAGCCAAGAGATAGCCTACGAGCAGTACCTC. It translates to CASSQEIAYEQYL.

The chain links TRBV7-6 to TRBJ2-1, with 12 bases identical to TRBD2. The CDR3 is 21 residues long. CDR1 is SGHVS, CDR2 FNYEAQ, per germline. The ends lost 5 bases at V and 4 bases at J; junction bases unmatched: 21. CDR3: CASSPLLITPSGRGSYNEQFF. As DNA, the CDR3 is TGTGCCAGCAGCCCCCTTCTTATAACACCTAGCGGGAGGGGATCATACAATGAGCAGTTCTTC.

On this clonotype itself: A junction boundary mismatches the germline segment, possibly from a read error. This chain connects TRBV6-2 or TRBV6-3 to TRBJ2-7, with D unclear. Germline V CDR1 and CDR2: MNHEY, SVGEGT. The CDR3 covers 19 residues. The chain's CDR3 is CASSYLVGFDREQFDERYF. The CDR3 bases are TGTGCCAGCAGCTACCTCGTAGGGTTTGATAGAGAGCAGTTCGACGAGCGGTACTTC.

This clonotype has only a few counts. The chain joins TRBV6-5 to TRBJ2-2; weak D call: TRBD1 (5 bases). Per germline, CDR1 MNHEY and CDR2 SVGAGI. Trimming pared 4 bases from V and 5 bases from J, leaving 17 bases between. The CDR3 spans 16 residues. The CDR3 nucleotides read TGTGCCAGCAGTTCCTACGCAAAAGGGGTGACCGGGGAGCTGTTTTTT. Its protein product is CASSSYAKGVTGELFF.

The chain joins TRBV21-1 to TRBJ2-7; the D call of TRBD2 is as the table states it, not checked on the DNA. TRBV21-1 is marked as a pseudogene. The CDR3 is 17 amino acids. This CDR3 is CARQYGGLAGISYEQYF. The CDR3 DNA reads TGTGCCAGGCAATACGGGGGACTAGCGGGAATATCTTACGAGCAGTACTTC.